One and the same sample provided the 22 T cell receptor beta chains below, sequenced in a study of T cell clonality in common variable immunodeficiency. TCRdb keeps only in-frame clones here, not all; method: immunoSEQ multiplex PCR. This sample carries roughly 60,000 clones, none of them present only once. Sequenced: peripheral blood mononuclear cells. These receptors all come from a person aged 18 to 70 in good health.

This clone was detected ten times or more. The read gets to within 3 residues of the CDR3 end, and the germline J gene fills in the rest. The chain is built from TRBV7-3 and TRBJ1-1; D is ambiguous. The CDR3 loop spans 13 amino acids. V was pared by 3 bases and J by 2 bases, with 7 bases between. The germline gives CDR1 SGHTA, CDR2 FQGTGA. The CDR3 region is CASSFQENTEAFF. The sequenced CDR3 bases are TGTGCCAGCAGCTTTCAGGAAAACACTGAA.

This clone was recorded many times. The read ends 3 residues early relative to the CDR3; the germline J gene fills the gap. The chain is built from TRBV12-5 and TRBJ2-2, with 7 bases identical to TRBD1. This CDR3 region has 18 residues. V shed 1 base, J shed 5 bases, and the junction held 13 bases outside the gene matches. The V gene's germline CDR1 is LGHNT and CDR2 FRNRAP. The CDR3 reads CASGLDLNRGRLTGELFF. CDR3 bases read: TGTGCTAGTGGTTTGGACCTAAACAGGGGCCGACTTACCGGGGAG.

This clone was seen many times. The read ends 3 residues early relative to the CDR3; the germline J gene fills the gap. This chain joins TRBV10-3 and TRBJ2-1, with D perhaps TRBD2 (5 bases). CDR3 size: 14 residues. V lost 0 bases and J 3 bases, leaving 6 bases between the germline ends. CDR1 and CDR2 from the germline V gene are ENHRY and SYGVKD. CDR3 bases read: TGTGCCATCAGTGAGTCGGCGGGCTACAATGAG. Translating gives CAISESAGYNE. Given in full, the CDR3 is CAISESAGYNEQFF.

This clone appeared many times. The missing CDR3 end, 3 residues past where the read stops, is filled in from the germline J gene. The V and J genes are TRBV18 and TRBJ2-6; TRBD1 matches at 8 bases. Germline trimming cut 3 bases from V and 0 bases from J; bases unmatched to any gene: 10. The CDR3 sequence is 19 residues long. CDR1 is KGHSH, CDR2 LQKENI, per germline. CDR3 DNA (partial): TGTGCCAGCTCACCCATTCAGGGGGCCTCCGTCTCTGGGGCCAACGTC. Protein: CASSPIQGASVSGANV. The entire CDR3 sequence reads CASSPIQGASVSGANVLTF.

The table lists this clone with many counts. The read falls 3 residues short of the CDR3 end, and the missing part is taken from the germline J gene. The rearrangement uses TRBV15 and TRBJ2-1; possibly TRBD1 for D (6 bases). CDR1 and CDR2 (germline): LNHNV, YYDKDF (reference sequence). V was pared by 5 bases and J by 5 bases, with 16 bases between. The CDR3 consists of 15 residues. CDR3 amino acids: CATSDLNKGDNEQFF. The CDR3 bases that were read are TGTGCCACCAGCGATCTAAACAAGGGGGACAATGAG.

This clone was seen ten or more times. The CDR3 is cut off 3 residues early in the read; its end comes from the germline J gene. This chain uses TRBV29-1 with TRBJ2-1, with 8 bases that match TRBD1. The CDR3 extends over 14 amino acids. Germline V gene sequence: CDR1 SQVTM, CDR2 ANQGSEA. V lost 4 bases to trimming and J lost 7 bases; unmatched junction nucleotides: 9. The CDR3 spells CSVARDRLVNEQFF. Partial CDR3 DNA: TGCAGCGTTGCCCGGGACAGGCTAGTGAATGAG.

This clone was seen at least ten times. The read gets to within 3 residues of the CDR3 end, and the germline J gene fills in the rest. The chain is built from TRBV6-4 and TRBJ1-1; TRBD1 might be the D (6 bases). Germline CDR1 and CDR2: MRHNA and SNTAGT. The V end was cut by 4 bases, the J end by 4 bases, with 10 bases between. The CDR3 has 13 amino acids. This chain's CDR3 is CASSVGAGTEAFF. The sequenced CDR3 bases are TGTGCCAGCAGTGTGGGGGCCGGCACTGAA.

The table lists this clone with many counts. This CDR3 is CASSLPGLRNTQYF. Incomplete CDR3 DNA: TGTGCCAGCAGCCTTCCGGGGTTAAGGAATACG. The V gene is TRBV3-1 (or the pseudogene TRBV3-2), the J gene TRBJ2-3; the D gene is possibly TRBD2 (5 bases). The CDR3 is cut off 3 residues early in the read; its end comes from the germline J gene. This CDR3 contains 14 residues. Between the trimmed V and J ends, which lost 4 bases and 7 bases, there was a span of 15 bases. The germline gives CDR1 LGHDT, CDR2 YNNKEL (reference sequence).

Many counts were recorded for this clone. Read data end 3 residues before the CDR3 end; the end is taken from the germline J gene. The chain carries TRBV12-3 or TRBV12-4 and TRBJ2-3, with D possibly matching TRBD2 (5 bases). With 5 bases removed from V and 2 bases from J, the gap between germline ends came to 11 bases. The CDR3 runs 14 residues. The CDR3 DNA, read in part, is TGTGCCAGCAGTCAATCTAGCACCACAGATACG. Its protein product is CASSQSSTTDT. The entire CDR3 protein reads CASSQSSTTDTQYF.

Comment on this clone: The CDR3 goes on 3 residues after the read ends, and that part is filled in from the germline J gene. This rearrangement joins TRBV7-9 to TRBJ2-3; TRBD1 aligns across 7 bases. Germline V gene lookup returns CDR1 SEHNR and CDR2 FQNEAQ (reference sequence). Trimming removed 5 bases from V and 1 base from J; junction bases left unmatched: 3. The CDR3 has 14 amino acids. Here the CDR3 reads CASSRTGGTDTQYF. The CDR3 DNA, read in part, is TGTGCCAGCAGCCGCACAGGGGGCACAGATACG.

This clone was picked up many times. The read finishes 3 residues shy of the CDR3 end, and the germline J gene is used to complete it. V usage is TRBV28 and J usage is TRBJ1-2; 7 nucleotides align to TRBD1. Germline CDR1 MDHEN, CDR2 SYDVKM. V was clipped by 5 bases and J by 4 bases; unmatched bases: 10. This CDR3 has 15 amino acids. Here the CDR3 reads CASSIGDRVAYGYTF. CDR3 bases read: TGTGCCAGCAGTATCGGGGACAGAGTAGCCTATGGC.

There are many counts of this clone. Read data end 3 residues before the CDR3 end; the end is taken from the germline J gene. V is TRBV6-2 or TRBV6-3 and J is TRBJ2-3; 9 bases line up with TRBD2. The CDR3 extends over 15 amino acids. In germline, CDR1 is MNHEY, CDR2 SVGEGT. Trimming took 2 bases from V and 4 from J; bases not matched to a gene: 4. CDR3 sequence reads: CASSYRAGGPDTQYF. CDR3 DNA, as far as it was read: TGTGCCAGCAGTTACCGAGCGGGAGGCCCAGATACG.

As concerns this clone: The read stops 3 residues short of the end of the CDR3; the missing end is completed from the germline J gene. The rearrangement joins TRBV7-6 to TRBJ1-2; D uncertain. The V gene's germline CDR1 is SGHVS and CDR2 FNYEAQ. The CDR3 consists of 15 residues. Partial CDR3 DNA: TGTGCCAGCAGCCCAGAGCCGGCAGGTACCTACGAC. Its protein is CASSPEPAGTYD. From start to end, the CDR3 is CASSPEPAGTYDYTF.

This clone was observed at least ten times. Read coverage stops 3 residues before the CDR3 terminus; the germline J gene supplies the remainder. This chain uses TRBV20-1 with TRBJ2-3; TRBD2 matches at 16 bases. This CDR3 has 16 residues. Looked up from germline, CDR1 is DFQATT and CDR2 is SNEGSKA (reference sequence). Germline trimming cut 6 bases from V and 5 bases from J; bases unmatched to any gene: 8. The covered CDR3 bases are TGCAGTGCCCCGGGACTAGCGGGAGGGGCTGGAGATACG. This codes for CSAPGLAGGAGDT. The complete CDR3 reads CSAPGLAGGAGDTQYF.

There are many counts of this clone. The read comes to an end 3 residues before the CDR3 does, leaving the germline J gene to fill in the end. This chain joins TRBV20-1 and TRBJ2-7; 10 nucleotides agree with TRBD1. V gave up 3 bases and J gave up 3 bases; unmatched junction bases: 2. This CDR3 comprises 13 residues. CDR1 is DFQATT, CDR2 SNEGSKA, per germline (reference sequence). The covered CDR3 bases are TGCAGTGCTAGCTGGGACAGGGGCTACGAG. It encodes CSASWDRGYE. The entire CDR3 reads CSASWDRGYEQYF.

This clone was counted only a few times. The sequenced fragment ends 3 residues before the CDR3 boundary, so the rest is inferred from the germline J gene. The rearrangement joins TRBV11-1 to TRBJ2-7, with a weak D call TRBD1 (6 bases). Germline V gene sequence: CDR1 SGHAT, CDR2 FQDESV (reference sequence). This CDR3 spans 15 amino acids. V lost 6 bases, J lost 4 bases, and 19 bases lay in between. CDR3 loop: CASSRVQLQGYEQYF. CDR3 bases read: TGTGCCAGCAGTCGAGTACAGTTACAGGGATACGAG. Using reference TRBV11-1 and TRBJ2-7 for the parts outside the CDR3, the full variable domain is EAEVAQSPRYKITEKSQAVAFWCDPISGHATLYWYRQILGQGPELLVQFQDESVVDDSQLPKDRFSAERLKGVDSTLKIQPAELGDSAMYLCASSRVQLQGYEQYFGPGTRLTVT.

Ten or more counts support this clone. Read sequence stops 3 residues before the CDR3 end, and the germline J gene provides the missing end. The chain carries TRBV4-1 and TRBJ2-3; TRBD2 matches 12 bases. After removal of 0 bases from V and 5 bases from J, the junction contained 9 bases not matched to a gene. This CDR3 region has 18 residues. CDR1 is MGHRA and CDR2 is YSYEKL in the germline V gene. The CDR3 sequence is CASSQEEASGGGEDTQYF. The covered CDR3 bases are TGCGCCAGCAGCCAAGAGGAGGCTAGCGGGGGGGGAGAAGATACG.

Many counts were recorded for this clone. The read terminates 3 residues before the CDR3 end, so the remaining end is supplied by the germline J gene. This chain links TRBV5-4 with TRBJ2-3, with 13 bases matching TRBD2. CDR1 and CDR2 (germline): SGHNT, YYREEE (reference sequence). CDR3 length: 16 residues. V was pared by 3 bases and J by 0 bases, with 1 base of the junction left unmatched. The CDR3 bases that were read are TGTGCCAGCAGCTCGGGACTAGCGGGAAGCACAGATACG. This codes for CASSSGLAGSTDT. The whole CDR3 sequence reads CASSSGLAGSTDTQYF.

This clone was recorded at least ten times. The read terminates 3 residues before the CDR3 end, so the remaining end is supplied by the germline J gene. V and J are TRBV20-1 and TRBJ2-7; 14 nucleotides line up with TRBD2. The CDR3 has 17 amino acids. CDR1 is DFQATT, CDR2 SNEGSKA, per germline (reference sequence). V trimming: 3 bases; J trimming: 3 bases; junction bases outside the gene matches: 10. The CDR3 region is CSASTVGLAGEDYEQYF. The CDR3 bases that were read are TGCAGTGCTAGTACAGTGGGACTAGCGGGAGAAGACTACGAG.

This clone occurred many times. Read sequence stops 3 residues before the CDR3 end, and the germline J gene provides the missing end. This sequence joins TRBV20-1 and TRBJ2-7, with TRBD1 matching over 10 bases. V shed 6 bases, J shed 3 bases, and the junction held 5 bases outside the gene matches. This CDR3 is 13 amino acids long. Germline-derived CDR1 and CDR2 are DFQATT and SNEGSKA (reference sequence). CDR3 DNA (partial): TGCAGTGCGACCGGGACAGGGGTCTACGAG. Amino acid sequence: CSATGTGVYE. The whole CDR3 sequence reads CSATGTGVYEQYF.

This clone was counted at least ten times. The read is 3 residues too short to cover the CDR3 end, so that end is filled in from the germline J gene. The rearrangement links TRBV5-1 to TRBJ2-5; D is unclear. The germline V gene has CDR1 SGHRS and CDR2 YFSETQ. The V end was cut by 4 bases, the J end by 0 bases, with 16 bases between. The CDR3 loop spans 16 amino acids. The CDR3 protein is CASSDRLETYQETQYF. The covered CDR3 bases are TGCGCCAGCAGCGACCGACTGGAAACATACCAAGAGACC. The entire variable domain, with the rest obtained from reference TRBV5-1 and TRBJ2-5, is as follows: KAGVTQTPRYLIKTRGQQVTLSCSPISGHRSVSWYQQTPGQGLQFLFEYFSETQRNKGNFPGRFSGRQFSNSRSEMNVSTLELGDSALYLCASSDRLETYQETQYFGPGTRLLVL.

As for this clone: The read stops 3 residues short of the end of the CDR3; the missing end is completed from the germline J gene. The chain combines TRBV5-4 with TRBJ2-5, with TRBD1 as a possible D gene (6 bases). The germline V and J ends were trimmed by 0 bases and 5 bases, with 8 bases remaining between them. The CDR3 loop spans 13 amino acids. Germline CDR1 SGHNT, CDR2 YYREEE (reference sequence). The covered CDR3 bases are TGTGCCAGCAGCTTGGGAGGGGGTGAGACC. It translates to CASSLGGGET. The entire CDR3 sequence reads CASSLGGGETQYF.